A selection of T cell receptor beta chains follows, all from one sample in a study of T cell repertoires in cytomegalovirus infection. TCRdb used MiXCR to reprocess the reads, holding one entry per CDR3 protein. The table includes hundreds of thousands of distinct CDR3 sequences, about 42% detected once. These receptors have no identified antigens. The specimen was cultured PBMCs, collected from culture after CMV antigen stimulation. Every receptor here comes from a human donor in good health (CMV status not recorded). Some clones in this sample may be carry-over from other donors' samples. CDR3s include the opening cysteine and the closing phenylalanine or tryptophan. Fields, in order: clone size, D gene, V gene, J gene, CDR3 DNA, CDR3 protein. The D gene is left open where the match is weak. Expanded clones are given a class, and other clones once, few, many or no size at all.

clone_size: few; d_call: .; v_call: TRBV15; j_call: TRBJ1-5; cdr3_nt: TGTGCCACCCGACGTATTGGGGACACCAATCAGCCCCAGCATTTT; cdr3_aa: CATRRIGDTNQPQHF
clone_size: .; d_call: .; v_call: TRBV27; j_call: TRBJ1-1; cdr3_nt: TGTGCCAGCAGTTTATTGGCAGGCGGACTAGAAACTGAAGCTTTCTTT; cdr3_aa: CASSLLAGGLETEAFF
clone_size: .; d_call: .; v_call: TRBV12-3/TRBV12-4; j_call: TRBJ2-7; cdr3_nt: TGTGCCAGCAGTTTATTCGACTTCGAGCAGTACTTC; cdr3_aa: CASSLFDFEQYF
clone_size: .; d_call: .; v_call: TRBV7-2; j_call: TRBJ1-5; cdr3_nt: TGTGCCAGCAGCCAGGCCGGCCCTCCCCTGCATTTT; cdr3_aa: CASSQAGPPLHF
clone_size: .; d_call: .; v_call: TRBV14; j_call: TRBJ2-3; cdr3_nt: TGTGCCAGCAGCCGGGGGCTGACCCAGCGTAGACATGATACGCAGTATTTT; cdr3_aa: CASSRGLTQRRHDTQYF
clone_size: .; d_call: .; v_call: TRBV10-3; j_call: TRBJ1-5; cdr3_nt: TGTGCCATCAGTGCTTCGGGAGGGGGTAACAATCAGCCCCAGCATTTT; cdr3_aa: CAISASGGGNNQPQHF
clone_size: few; d_call: TRBD1; v_call: TRBV7-6; j_call: TRBJ1-6; cdr3_nt: TGTGCCAGCAGCTCTATGACAGGGGTGGGGAATTCACCCCTCCACTTT; cdr3_aa: CASSSMTGVGNSPLHF
clone_size: .; d_call: TRBD1; v_call: TRBV20-1; j_call: TRBJ1-6; cdr3_nt: TGCAGTGCAGCGGGACAGGGGGCGAGCTCCTATAATTCACCCCTCCACTTT; cdr3_aa: CSAAGQGASSYNSPLHF
clone_size: .; d_call: .; v_call: TRBV2; j_call: TRBJ1-2; cdr3_nt: TGTGCCAGCACTTTCCGGGGACCTAACTATGGCTACACCTTC; cdr3_aa: CASTFRGPNYGYTF
clone_size: few; d_call: TRBD2; v_call: TRBV12-3/TRBV12-4; j_call: TRBJ2-1; cdr3_nt: TGTGCCAGCACCGATGGCGGGAGGATCCACAATGAGCAGTTCTTC; cdr3_aa: CASTDGGRIHNEQFF
clone_size: .; d_call: .; v_call: TRBV19; j_call: TRBJ2-1; cdr3_nt: TGTGCCAGTATTGAGAGCGCTTCTTCCGACAATGAGCAGTTCTTC; cdr3_aa: CASIESASSDNEQFF
clone_size: .; d_call: .; v_call: TRBV6-1; j_call: TRBJ1-1; cdr3_nt: TGTGCCAGCAGTTATGGCCCTTACAGGGACGGTCCTAACACTGAAGCTTTCTTT; cdr3_aa: CASSYGPYRDGPNTEAFF
clone_size: few; d_call: .; v_call: TRBV27; j_call: TRBJ2-3; cdr3_nt: TGTGCCAGCAGTTGGAGGTCGTCCTATACGCAGTATTTT; cdr3_aa: CASSWRSSYTQYF
clone_size: .; d_call: TRBD1; v_call: TRBV6-5; j_call: TRBJ2-6; cdr3_nt: TGTGCCAGCAGACAGACAGGGACTGGGGCCAACGTCCTGACTTTC; cdr3_aa: CASRQTGTGANVLTF
clone_size: .; d_call: .; v_call: TRBV7-2; j_call: TRBJ2-7; cdr3_nt: TGTGCCAGCAGCTCCAACAGGGAGTCCGAGCAGTACTTC; cdr3_aa: CASSSNRESEQYF
clone_size: .; d_call: .; v_call: TRBV7-2; j_call: TRBJ2-2; cdr3_nt: TGTGCCAGCAGCTTAGATATAGCTCTCACCGGGGAGCTGTTTTTT; cdr3_aa: CASSLDIALTGELFF
clone_size: few; d_call: .; v_call: TRBV7-2; j_call: TRBJ2-7; cdr3_nt: TGTGCCAGCTCTCGGGACCTGCCCCTCTACGAGCAGTACTTC; cdr3_aa: CASSRDLPLYEQYF